These 22 T cell receptor beta chains were all obtained from the same sample, sequenced in a study of cytomegalovirus exposure and HLA in healthy donors (dated by TCRdb to about 2017). The library was generated by the immunoSEQ multiplex PCR assay. A mixture of 60 forward primers for TCR Vbeta segments and 13 reverse primers for TCR Jbeta segments was used in the multiplex PCR. TCRdb holds this immuneACCESS table with in-frame rearrangements only. Some clones are missing; in checked studies, unresolved V genes explain under half, and the rest has no known cause. Recorded for this sample are 120,000 or so clones; about 80% of them occurred a single time. The top ten hold more than 3.5% of the sample. The specimen sequenced was PBMCs. The receptors originated from a middle-aged woman in good health and CMV-seropositive.

The sample holds one count of this clone. The V gene is TRBV29-1, the J gene TRBJ2-4, with 8 nucleotides matching TRBD1. J lost 1 base, V lost 3 bases, and 2 bases had no gene match. This CDR3 region has 14 residues. The germline gives CDR1 SQVTM, CDR2 ANQGSEA. CDR3 amino acids: CSVEAGGAKNIQYF. In DNA, the CDR3 is TGCAGCGTTGAGGCAGGGGGCGCCAAAAACATTCAGTACTTC.

Note on this clone: The sample holds other DNA sequences that translate to the same CDR3. The rearrangement uses TRBV21-1 and TRBJ2-5; the table names TRBD2, a call not compared with the DNA. TRBV21-1 is deemed a pseudogene. CDR3 length: 16 residues. CDR3 residues: CASSEKRLAGWETQYF. The CDR3 DNA is TGTGCCAGCAGCGAGAAGAGGCTAGCGGGATGGGAGACCCAGTACTTC.

This sequence joins TRBV15 and TRBJ1-4, with D maybe TRBD1 (6 bases). Looked up from germline, CDR1 is LNHNV and CDR2 is YYDKDF (reference sequence). V lost 0 bases to trimming and J lost 10 bases, with 18 bases between them. The CDR3 is made up of 16 amino acids. Written as DNA, the CDR3 is TGTGCCACCAGCAGAGATGGGGGGGCATCTGGAGGAAAACTGTTTTTT. Amino acids: CATSRDGGASGGKLFF. The full variable domain, completed using reference TRBV15 and TRBJ1-4, is DAMVIQNPRYQVTQFGKPVTLSCSQTLNHNVMYWYQQKSSQAPKLLFHYYDKDFNNEADTPDNFQSRRPNTSFCFLDIRSPGLGDTAMYLCATSRDGGASGGKLFFGSGTQLSVL.

This sequence joins TRBV25-1 and TRBJ2-5; D not resolved. The end of the DNA aligns better with TRBJ2-7, so the J call may be wrong. Looked up from germline, CDR1 is MGHDK and CDR2 is SYGVNS. The CDR3 length is 12 residues. For the CDR3, the DNA is TGTGCCAGCAGTGTCCTTCCCTACGAGCAGTACTTC. Translation: CASSVLPYEQYF.

The chain employs TRBV28 and TRBJ2-3; a possible D gene is TRBD1 (6 bases). Per germline, CDR1 MDHEN and CDR2 SYDVKM. Trimming took off 5 bases at V and 1 base at J, with 16 bases between the two ends. CDR3 size: 16 residues. The CDR3 loop is CASSLGTQGGTDTQYF. DNA for the CDR3: TGTGCCAGCAGTCTAGGTACACAGGGTGGCACAGATACGCAGTATTTT.

V and J are TRBV28 and TRBJ1-4, with TRBD1 as a possible D gene (6 bases). The CDR3 has 15 amino acids. Germline V gene data show CDR1 as MDHEN and CDR2 as SYDVKM. The V and J ends lost 6 bases and 5 bases respectively, with 16 bases between them. The CDR3 DNA is TGTGCCAGCAGCTCTTCGGCTACAGGGAATGAAAAACTGTTTTTT. Translating gives CASSSSATGNEKLFF.

The V gene is TRBV5-1, the J gene TRBJ2-7, with 8 bases lining up with TRBD2. After removal of 6 bases from V and 2 bases from J, the junction contained 10 bases not matched to a gene. The germline CDR1 and CDR2 sequences are SGHRS and YFSETQ. The CDR3 is made up of 15 amino acids. The CDR3 DNA follows: TGCGCCAGCACCGGGGGGGTCGAAGGAACCTACGAGCAGTACTTC. Amino acid sequence: CASTGGVEGTYEQYF.

The rearrangement links TRBV5-4 to TRBJ2-7; D uncertain. The CDR3 is made up of 14 amino acids. The germline V gene has CDR1 SGHNT and CDR2 YYREEE (reference sequence). The ends were cut back, 4 bases at V and 0 bases at J, with 11 bases in the middle. The CDR3, as DNA: TGTGCCAGCAGCATGGACGTGAGCTCCTACGAGCAGTACTTC. Its translation: CASSMDVSSYEQYF.

The rearrangement joins TRBV7-9 to TRBJ2-4; 7 nucleotides line up with TRBD1. Germline V gene data show CDR1 as SEHNR and CDR2 as FQNEAQ (reference sequence). CDR3 length: 18 amino acids. V was clipped by 1 base and J by 3 bases; unmatched bases: 12. CDR3 sequence (DNA): TGTGCCAGCAGCTTAGGGACCCTAACAGGGGTAGGCAAAAACATTCAGTACTTC. It translates to CASSLGTLTGVGKNIQYF.

The chain uses TRBV7-3 and TRBJ1-2; 7 bases match TRBD1. Germline V gives CDR1 SGHTA, CDR2 FQGTGA. The V segment lost 5 bases and the J segment 3 bases; nucleotides outside the gene matches: 6. CDR3 length equals 14 residues. The CDR3 is CASSPAGTDYGYTF. The CDR3 DNA reads TGTGCCAGCAGCCCAGCCGGGACAGACTATGGCTACACCTTC.

This clone appeared once. The chain is built from TRBV6-1 and TRBJ2-3, with TRBD2 matching over 9 bases. The V and J ends lost 0 bases and 0 bases, in that order; junction bases with no gene match: 7. CDR3 length: 18 amino acids. Germline V gene data show CDR1 as MNHNS and CDR2 as SASEGT. In nucleotides, the CDR3 is TGTGCCAGCAGTGAAGCCCGCACTAGCGGGTGGAGCACAGATACGCAGTATTTT. Encoded protein: CASSEARTSGWSTDTQYF.

This clone came up once. This chain uses TRBV4-2 with TRBJ2-7, with 7 bases aligning to TRBD2. Germline V gene data show CDR1 as LGHNA and CDR2 as YNFKEQ. With 0 bases clipped from V and 3 bases from J, the junction kept 8 bases outside the gene matches. This CDR3 contains 16 residues. The CDR3 DNA reads TGTGCCAGCAGCCAAGACCGGGACTACCGTTTCTACGAGCAGTACTTC. As protein: CASSQDRDYRFYEQYF.

This chain uses TRBV5-6 with TRBJ2-7, with 8 bases lining up with TRBD2. V shed 2 bases and J 3 bases; nucleotides not matched to a gene: 4. The length of the CDR3 is 14 residues. The germline CDR1 and CDR2 sequences are SGHDT and YYEEEE. CDR3 nucleotides: TGTGCCAGCAGCTTTAGCGGGACCCGCTACGAGCAGTACTTC. Translating it yields CASSFSGTRYEQYF.

The CDR3 sequence is CASSLRAPSYNEQFF. For the CDR3, the DNA is TGTGCCAGCAGCTTAAGAGCTCCCTCCTACAATGAGCAGTTCTTC. This sequence joins TRBV7-3 and TRBJ2-1; D unresolved. V was trimmed by 1 base and J by 0 bases, leaving 7 bases between them. Germline CDR1 reads SGHTA; CDR2 reads FQGTGA. This CDR3 contains 15 residues.

The chain has TRBV30 and TRBJ2-7; D is uncertain. Trimming left V 2 bases short and J 6 bases short, with 8 bases between. Germline V lookup: CDR1 GTSNPN, CDR2 SVGIG (reference sequence). This CDR3 is 11 amino acids long. The CDR3 nucleotides are TGTGCCTGGAGTCTGGGCCGCGAGCAGTACTTC. Translating gives CAWSLGREQYF.

This clone occurred a few times. The chain couples TRBV11-2 to TRBJ2-3; weak D call: TRBD1 (6 bases). V lost 5 bases and J lost 1, with 16 bases in between. The CDR3 covers 16 residues. Germline V gene lookup returns CDR1 SGHAT and CDR2 FQNNGV. This chain's CDR3 is CASSQGNLGGTDTQYF. The CDR3 DNA follows: TGTGCCAGCAGCCAGGGGAACCTAGGCGGCACAGATACGCAGTATTTT.

The genes are TRBV7-3 and TRBJ2-1; 7 bases align to TRBD2. Germline assignment: CDR1 SGHTA and CDR2 FQGTGA. V shed 3 bases and J 3 bases; nucleotides not matched to a gene: 2. CDR3 size: 14 residues. The chain's CDR3 is CASSLSGNYNEQFF. The CDR3 DNA sequence: TGTGCCAGCAGCTTGAGCGGGAACTACAATGAGCAGTTCTTC.

The V and J genes are TRBV14 and TRBJ2-3; D gene unclear. This CDR3 spans 14 amino acids. The V end was cut by 1 base, the J end by 6 bases, with 11 bases between. CDR1 is SGHDN, CDR2 FVKESK, per germline. As DNA, the CDR3 is TGTGCCAGCAGCCAAGGGCTAGTCTTGGATACGCAGTATTTT. Amino acid sequence: CASSQGLVLDTQYF.

The V call is TRBV5-1, the J call TRBJ2-7; perhaps TRBD2 as D (6 bases). This CDR3 is 15 amino acids long. Trimming cost V 3 bases and J 6 bases, with 19 bases left between them. CDR1 is SGHRS and CDR2 is YFSETQ in the germline V gene. The CDR3: CASSSGTPGDREQYF. In DNA form, the CDR3 reads TGCGCCAGCAGCTCCGGGACGCCGGGGGATCGCGAGCAGTACTTC. The full variable domain, completed using reference TRBV5-1 and TRBJ2-7, is KAGVTQTPRYLIKTRGQQVTLSCSPISGHRSVSWYQQTPGQGLQFLFEYFSETQRNKGNFPGRFSGRQFSNSRSEMNVSTLELGDSALYLCASSSGTPGDREQYFGPGTRLTVT.

This chain connects TRBV4-1 to TRBJ2-7; D might be TRBD2 (5 bases). Trimming removed 0 bases from V and 7 bases from J, with 10 bases in between. The CDR3 is 13 residues long. Germline V gene data show CDR1 as MGHRA and CDR2 as YSYEKL. In DNA form, the CDR3 reads TGCGCCAGCAGCCAAGATGGACTCAATGAGCAGTACTTC. Protein product: CASSQDGLNEQYF.

V usage is TRBV5-1 and J usage is TRBJ1-2, with D perhaps TRBD1 (6 bases). This CDR3 has 14 residues. Germline CDR1 and CDR2: SGHRS and YFSETQ. V lost 1 base to trimming and J lost 6 bases, with 13 bases between them. The CDR3 here is CASSLSPGANGYTF. CDR3 DNA: TGCGCCAGCAGCTTGAGCCCAGGGGCAAATGGCTACACCTTC. Full variable domain (remainder filled in from reference TRBV5-1 and TRBJ1-2): KAGVTQTPRYLIKTRGQQVTLSCSPISGHRSVSWYQQTPGQGLQFLFEYFSETQRNKGNFPGRFSGRQFSNSRSEMNVSTLELGDSALYLCASSLSPGANGYTFGSGTRLTVV.

The V gene is TRBV15, the J gene TRBJ2-5, with TRBD1 matching 7 bases. This CDR3 region has 14 residues. V was clipped by 7 bases and J by 5 bases; unmatched bases: 10. The germline gives CDR1 LNHNV, CDR2 YYDKDF (reference sequence). CDR3 bases: TGTGCCACCACCCAGGACAGGAACGATGAGACCCAGTACTTC. Residues: CATTQDRNDETQYF. The variable domain in full, with the rest retrieved from reference TRBV15 and TRBJ2-5, is DAMVIQNPRYQVTQFGKPVTLSCSQTLNHNVMYWYQQKSSQAPKLLFHYYDKDFNNEADTPDNFQSRRPNTSFCFLDIRSPGLGDTAMYLCATTQDRNDETQYFGPGTRLLVL.